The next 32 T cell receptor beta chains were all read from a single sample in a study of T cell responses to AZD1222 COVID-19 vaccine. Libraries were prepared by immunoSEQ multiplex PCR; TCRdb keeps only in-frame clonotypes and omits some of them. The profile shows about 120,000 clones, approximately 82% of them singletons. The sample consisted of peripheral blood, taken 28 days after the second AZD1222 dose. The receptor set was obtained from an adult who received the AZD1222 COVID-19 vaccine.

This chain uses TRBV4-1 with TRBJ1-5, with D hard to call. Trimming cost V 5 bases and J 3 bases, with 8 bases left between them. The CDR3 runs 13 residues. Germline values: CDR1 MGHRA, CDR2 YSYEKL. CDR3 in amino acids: CASSAVHNQPQHF. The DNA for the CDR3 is TGCGCCAGCAGCGCAGTCCACAATCAGCCCCAGCATTTT.

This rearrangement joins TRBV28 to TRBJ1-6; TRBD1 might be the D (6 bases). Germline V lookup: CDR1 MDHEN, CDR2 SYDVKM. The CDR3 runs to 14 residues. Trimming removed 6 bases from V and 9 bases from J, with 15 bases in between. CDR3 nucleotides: TGTGCCAGCAGATCACAGGGTAACGGTTCACCCCTCCACTTT. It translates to CASRSQGNGSPLHF.

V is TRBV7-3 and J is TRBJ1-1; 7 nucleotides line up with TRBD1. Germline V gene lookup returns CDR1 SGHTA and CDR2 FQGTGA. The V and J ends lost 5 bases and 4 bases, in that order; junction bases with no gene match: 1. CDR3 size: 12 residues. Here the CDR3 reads CASSQGGTEAFF. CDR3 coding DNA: TGTGCCAGCAGCCAGGGGGGCACTGAAGCTTTCTTT. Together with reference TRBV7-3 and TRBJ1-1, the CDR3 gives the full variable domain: GAGVSQTPSNKVTEKGKYVELRCDPISGHTALYWYRQSLGQGPEFLIYFQGTGAADDSGLPNDRFFAVRPEGSVSTLKIQRTERGDSAVYLCASSQGGTEAFFGQGTRLTVV.

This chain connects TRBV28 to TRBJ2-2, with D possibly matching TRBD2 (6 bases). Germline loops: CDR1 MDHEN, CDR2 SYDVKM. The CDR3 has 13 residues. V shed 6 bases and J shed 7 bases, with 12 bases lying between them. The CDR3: CASRASVYGELFF. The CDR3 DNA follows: TGTGCCAGCAGGGCTAGCGTTTACGGGGAGCTGTTTTTT.

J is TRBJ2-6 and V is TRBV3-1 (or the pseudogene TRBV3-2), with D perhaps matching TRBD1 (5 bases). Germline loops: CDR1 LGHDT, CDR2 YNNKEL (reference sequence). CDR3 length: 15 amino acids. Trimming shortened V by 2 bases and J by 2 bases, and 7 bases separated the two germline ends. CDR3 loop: CASSQQGAGANVLTF. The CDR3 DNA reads TGTGCCAGCAGCCAACAGGGTGCTGGGGCCAACGTCCTGACTTTC.

CDR3 protein: CATSDSVPGQGADGYTF. The CDR3, as DNA: TGTGCCACCAGTGACTCCGTACCGGGACAGGGCGCGGATGGCTACACCTTC. The chain has TRBV24-1 and TRBJ1-2, with 9 bases that match TRBD1. The CDR3 is 17 amino acids. Looked up from germline, CDR1 is KGHDR and CDR2 is SFDVKD. The V gene end was trimmed by 4 bases and the J gene end by 6 bases; junction bases not matched to a gene: 14.

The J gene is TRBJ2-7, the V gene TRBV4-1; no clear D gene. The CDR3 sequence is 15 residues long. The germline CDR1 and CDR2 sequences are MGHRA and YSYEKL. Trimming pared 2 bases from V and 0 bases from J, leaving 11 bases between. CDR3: CASSQSVSSSYEQYF. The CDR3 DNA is TGCGCCAGCAGCCAATCGGTCTCCAGCTCCTACGAGCAGTACTTC.

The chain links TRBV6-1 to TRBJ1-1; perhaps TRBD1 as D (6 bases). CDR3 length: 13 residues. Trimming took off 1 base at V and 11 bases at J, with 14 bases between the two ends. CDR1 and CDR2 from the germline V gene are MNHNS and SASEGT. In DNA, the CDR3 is TGTGCCAGCAGTGAAGGGGGGGCAGGGGAGGCTTTCTTT. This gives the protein CASSEGGAGEAFF.

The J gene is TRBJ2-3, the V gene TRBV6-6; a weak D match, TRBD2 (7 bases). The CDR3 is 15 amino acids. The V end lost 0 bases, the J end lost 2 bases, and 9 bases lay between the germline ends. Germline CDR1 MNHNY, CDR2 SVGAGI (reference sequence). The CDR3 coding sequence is TGTGCCAGCAGTTACTCTCGGGGGGCCACAGATACGCAGTATTTT. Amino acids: CASSYSRGATDTQYF.

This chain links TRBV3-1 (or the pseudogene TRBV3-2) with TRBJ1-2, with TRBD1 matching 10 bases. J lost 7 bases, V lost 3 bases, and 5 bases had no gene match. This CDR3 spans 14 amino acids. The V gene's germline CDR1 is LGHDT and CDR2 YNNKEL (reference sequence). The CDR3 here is CASSQTGGAGGYTF. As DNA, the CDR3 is TGTGCCAGCAGCCAGACAGGGGGCGCGGGTGGCTACACCTTC.

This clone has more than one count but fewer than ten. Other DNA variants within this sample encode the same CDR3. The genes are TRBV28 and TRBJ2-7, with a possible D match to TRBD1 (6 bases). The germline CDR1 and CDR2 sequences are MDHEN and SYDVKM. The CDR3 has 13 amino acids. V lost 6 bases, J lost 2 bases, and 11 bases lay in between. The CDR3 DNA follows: TGTGCCAGCAGACCCGGACAGCCCTACGAGCAGTACTTC. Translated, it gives CASRPGQPYEQYF. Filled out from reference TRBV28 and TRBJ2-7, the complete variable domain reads DVKVTQSSRYLVKRTGEKVFLECVQDMDHENMFWYRQDPGLGLRLIYFSYDVKMKEKGDIPEGYSVSREKKERFSLILESASTNQTSMYLCASRPGQPYEQYFGPGTRLTVT.

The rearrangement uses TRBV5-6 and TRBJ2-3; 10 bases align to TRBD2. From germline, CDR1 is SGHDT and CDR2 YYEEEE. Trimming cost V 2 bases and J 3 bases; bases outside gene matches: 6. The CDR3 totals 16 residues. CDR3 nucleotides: TGTGCCAGCAGCTTAGAGCGGGGGGGCGGTACAGATACGCAGTATTTT. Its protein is CASSLERGGGTDTQYF.

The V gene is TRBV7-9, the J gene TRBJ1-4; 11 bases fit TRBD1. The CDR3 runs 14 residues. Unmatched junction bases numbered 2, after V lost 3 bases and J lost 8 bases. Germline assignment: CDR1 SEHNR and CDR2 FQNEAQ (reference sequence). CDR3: CASSFRTGGEKLFF. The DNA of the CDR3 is TGTGCCAGCAGCTTCCGGACAGGGGGCGAAAAACTGTTTTTT.

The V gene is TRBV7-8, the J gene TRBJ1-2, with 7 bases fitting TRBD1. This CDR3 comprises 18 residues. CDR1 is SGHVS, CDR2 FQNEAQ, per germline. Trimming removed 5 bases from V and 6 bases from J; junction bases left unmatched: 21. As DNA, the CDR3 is TGTGCCAGCAGCCCATGGACGGAGACTCGGCAACAGGGGAATGGCTACACCTTC. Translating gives CASSPWTETRQQGNGYTF. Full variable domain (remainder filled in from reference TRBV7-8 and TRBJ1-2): GAGVSQSPRYKVAKRGQDVALRCDPISGHVSLFWYQQALGQGPEFLTYFQNEAQLDKSGLPSDRFFAERPEGSVSTLKIQRTQQEDSAVYLCASSPWTETRQQGNGYTFGSGTRLTVV.

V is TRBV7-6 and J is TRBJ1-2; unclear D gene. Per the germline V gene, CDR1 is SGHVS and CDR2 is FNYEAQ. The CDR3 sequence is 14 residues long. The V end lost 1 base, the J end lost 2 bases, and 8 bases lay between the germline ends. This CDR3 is CASSLGAENYGYTF. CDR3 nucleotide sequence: TGTGCCAGCAGCTTAGGTGCAGAAAACTATGGCTACACCTTC.

The CDR3 region has the DNA TGTGCCACCAGCGGGTACAACCAAGGCAATGAAAAACTGTTTTTT. Translation gives CATSGYNQGNEKLFF. The chain couples TRBV15 to TRBJ1-4, with D unresolved. Deletions cut 5 bases from V and 5 bases from J, with 15 bases between. This CDR3 is built from 15 residues. CDR1 and CDR2 from the germline V gene are LNHNV and YYDKDF (reference sequence).

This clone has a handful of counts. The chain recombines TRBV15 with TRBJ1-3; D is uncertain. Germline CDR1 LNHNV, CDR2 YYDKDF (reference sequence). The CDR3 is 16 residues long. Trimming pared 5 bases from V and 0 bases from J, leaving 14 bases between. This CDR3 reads CATSLYVSFSGNTIYF. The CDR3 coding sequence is TGTGCCACCAGCCTATATGTTTCTTTCTCTGGAAACACCATATATTTT. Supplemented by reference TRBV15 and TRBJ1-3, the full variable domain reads DAMVIQNPRYQVTQFGKPVTLSCSQTLNHNVMYWYQQKSSQAPKLLFHYYDKDFNNEADTPDNFQSRRPNTSFCFLDIRSPGLGDTAMYLCATSLYVSFSGNTIYFGEGSWLTVV.

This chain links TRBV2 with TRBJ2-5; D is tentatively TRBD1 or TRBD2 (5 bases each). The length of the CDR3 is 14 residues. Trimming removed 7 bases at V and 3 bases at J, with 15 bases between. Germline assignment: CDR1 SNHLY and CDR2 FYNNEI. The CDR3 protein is CASKPTGLKETQYF. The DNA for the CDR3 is TGTGCCAGCAAACCTACGGGGCTGAAAGAGACCCAGTACTTC. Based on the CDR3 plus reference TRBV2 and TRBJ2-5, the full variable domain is EPEVTQTPSHQVTQMGQEVILRCVPISNHLYFYWYRQILGQKVEFLVSFYNNEISEKSEIFDDQFSVERPDGSNFTLKIRSTKLEDSAMYFCASKPTGLKETQYFGPGTRLLVL.

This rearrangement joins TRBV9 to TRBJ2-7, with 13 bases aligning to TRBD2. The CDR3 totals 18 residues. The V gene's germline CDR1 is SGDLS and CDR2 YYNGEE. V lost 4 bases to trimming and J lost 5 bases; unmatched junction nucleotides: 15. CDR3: CASSQSRTSGGLTDEQYF. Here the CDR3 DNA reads TGTGCCAGCAGCCAATCCCGGACTAGCGGGGGACTAACGGACGAGCAGTACTTC.

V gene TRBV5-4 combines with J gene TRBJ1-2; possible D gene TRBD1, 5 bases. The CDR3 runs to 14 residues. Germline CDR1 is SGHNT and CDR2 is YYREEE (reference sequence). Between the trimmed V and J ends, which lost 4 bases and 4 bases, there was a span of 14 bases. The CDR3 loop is CASSAGQGGYGYTF. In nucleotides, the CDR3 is TGTGCCAGCAGCGCAGGTCAGGGTGGCTATGGCTACACCTTC.

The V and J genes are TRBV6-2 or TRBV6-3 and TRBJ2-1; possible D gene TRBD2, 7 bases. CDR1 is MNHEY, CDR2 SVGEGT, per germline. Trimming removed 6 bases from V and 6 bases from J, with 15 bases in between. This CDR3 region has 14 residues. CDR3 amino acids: CASSTEGGPNEQFF. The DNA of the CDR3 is TGTGCCAGCAGCACCGAGGGGGGGCCCAATGAGCAGTTCTTC.

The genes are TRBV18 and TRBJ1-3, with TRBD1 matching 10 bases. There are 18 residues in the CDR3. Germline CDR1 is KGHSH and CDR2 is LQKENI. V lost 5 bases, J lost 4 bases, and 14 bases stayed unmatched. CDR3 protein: CASSGFQLDRGQGNTIYF. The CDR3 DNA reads TGTGCCAGCTCAGGCTTCCAGCTTGACAGGGGGCAAGGAAACACCATATATTTT.

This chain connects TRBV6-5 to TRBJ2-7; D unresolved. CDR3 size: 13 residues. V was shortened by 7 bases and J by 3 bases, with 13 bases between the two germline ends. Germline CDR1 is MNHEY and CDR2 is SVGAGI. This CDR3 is CASTGWIGYEQYF. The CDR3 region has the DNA TGTGCCAGCACCGGATGGATAGGCTACGAGCAGTACTTC.

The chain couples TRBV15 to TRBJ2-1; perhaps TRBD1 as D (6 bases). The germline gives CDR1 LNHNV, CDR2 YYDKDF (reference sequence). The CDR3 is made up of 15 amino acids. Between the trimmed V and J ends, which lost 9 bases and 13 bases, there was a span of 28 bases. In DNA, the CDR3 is TGTGCCACTTCATCCATATTTCAAGCCAGGGGCTTCCAGTTCTTC. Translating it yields CATSSIFQARGFQFF.

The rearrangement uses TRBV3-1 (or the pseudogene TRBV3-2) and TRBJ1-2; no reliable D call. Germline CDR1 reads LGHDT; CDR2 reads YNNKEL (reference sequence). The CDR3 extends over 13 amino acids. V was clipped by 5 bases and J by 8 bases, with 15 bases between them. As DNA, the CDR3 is TGTGCCAGCAGCGCCAGACTAGAAGGGGGCTACACCTTC. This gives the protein CASSARLEGGYTF.

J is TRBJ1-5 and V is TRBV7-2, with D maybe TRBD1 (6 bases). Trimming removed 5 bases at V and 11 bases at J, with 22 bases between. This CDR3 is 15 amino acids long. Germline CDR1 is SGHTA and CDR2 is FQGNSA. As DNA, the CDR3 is TGTGCCAGCAGCAGAGTGGCAGGGGAAGGTTGGGCCCAGCATTTT. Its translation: CASSRVAGEGWAQHF.

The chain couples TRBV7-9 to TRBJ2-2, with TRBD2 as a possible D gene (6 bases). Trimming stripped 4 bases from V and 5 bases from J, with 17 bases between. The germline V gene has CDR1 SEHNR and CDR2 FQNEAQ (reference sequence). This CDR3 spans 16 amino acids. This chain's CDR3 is CASSSPVEGRTGELFF. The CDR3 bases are TGTGCCAGCAGCTCGCCCGTAGAGGGGAGGACCGGGGAGCTGTTTTTT.

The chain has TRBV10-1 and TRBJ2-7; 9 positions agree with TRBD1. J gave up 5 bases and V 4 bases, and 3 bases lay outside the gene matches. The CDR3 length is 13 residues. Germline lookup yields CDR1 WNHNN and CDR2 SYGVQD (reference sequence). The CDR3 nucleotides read TGCGCCAGCAGTGGGGACAGGGTCCACGAGCAGTACTTC. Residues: CASSGDRVHEQYF.

Here the CDR3 DNA reads TGTGCCAGCAGTTTGGTCCGGACAGGGCTCACAGATACGCAGTATTTT. Its protein product is CASSLVRTGLTDTQYF. This chain uses TRBV3-1 (or the pseudogene TRBV3-2) with TRBJ2-3, with 8 positions matching TRBD1. CDR3 length equals 16 residues. Germline V gene data show CDR1 as LGHDT and CDR2 as YNNKEL (reference sequence). V lost 6 bases to trimming and J lost 2 bases; unmatched junction nucleotides: 10.

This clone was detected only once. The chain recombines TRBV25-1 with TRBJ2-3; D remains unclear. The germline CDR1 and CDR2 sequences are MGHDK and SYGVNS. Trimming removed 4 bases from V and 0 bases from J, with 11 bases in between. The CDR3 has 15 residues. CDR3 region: CASSVSTASTDTQYF. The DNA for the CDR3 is TGTGCCAGCAGTGTTTCGACGGCTAGCACAGATACGCAGTATTTT.

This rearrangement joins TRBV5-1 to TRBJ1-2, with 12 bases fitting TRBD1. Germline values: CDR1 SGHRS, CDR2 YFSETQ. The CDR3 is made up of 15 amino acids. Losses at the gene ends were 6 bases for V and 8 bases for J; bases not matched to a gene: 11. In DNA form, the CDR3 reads TGCGCCAGCACGGTCGCCGGGACAGGGGGCTCGGGCTACACCTTC. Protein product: CASTVAGTGGSGYTF. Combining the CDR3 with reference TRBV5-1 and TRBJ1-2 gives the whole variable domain KAGVTQTPRYLIKTRGQQVTLSCSPISGHRSVSWYQQTPGQGLQFLFEYFSETQRNKGNFPGRFSGRQFSNSRSEMNVSTLELGDSALYLCASTVAGTGGSGYTFGSGTRLTVV.

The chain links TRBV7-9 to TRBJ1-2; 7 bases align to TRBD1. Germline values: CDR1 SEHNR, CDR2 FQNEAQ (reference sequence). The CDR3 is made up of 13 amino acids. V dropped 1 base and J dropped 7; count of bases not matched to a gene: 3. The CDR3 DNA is TGTGCCAGCAGCTTAGGGGGGACAGCTGGCTACACCTTC. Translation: CASSLGGTAGYTF.